There are a few counts of the clone carrying this TCR beta chain. Antigen: not known. The source of the sample is a study of blood T cells in healthy people across ages. Regarding the study as a whole: Comparison with aged donors showed that long-lived donors had more naive CD4+ cells and higher diversity.

With 4 bases clipped from V and 5 bases from J, the junction kept 2 bases outside the gene matches. CDR1 KGHDR and CDR2 SFDVKD come from the germline V gene. The CDR3 runs 13 residues. Primed by a sample-barcoded 5' primer and a J-beta primer mix, a second PCR proceeded for 7 to 11 cycles. Each cDNA molecule, via a template-switch adaptor with 12 random nucleotides, was tagged. TCRdb ran MiXCR on the 5' RACE reads and lists one entry per CDR3 protein. Of 1.6 million or so distinct CDR3 sequences in the sample, 30% to 40% were seen once. Isolation per sample recovered at least 7 million PBMCs. This chain connects TRBV24-1 to TRBJ2-5; 8 nucleotides match TRBD2. Sequencing used blood. This sequence originates from a woman aged 25 to 39 in good health. The CDR3 nucleotides read TGTGCCACCAGTGACGGCGGGAGGGAGACCCAGTACTTC. Protein product: CATSDGGRETQYF.